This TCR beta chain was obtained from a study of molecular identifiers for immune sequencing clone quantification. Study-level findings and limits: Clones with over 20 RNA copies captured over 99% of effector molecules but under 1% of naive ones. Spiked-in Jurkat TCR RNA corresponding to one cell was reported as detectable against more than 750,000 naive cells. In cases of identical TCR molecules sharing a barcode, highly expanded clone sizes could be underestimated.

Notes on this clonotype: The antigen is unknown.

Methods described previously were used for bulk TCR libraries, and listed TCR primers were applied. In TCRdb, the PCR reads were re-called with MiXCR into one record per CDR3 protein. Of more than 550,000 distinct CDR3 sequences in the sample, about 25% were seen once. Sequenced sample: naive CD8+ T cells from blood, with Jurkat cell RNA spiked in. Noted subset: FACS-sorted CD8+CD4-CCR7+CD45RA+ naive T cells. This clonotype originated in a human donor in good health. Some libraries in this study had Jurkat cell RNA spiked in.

As DNA, the CDR3 is TGTGCCAGCAGCTCTAGCGGGAGCCTAGGGGAGCTGTTTTTT. Translation gives CASSSSGSLGELFF. V gene TRBV7-9 combines with J gene TRBJ2-2; 10 bases are a match to TRBD2. The CDR3 sequence is 14 residues long. Germline V gene lookup returns CDR1 SEHNR and CDR2 FQNEAQ (reference sequence). J gave up 8 bases and V 4 bases, and 4 bases lay outside the gene matches.